This T cell receptor beta chain was identified in a study of blood T cell repertoires in COVID-19. Study background: Sample material is recorded as cDNA or gDNA derived from T cells, B-cell-depleted T cells, or PBMCs.

The CDR3 has 17 amino acids. V dropped 6 bases and J dropped 0; count of bases not matched to a gene: 11. The germline V gene encodes CDR1 SEHNR and CDR2 FQNEAQ (reference sequence). Original data processing: Counts of nucleated cells, estimated from reference gene primer amplification, were obtained. The method was immunoSEQ multiplex PCR; TCRdb's version includes in-frame clones alone and lacks a portion of them. V and J calls and clone size are copied from that table; D and trimming were computed from the DNA. The sample lists approximately 120,000 clones; more than 80% were seen once. The sample comprised peripheral blood. The source is a human donor in a cohort sampled during active COVID-19. The rearrangement links TRBV7-9 to TRBJ1-3, with 7 bases matching TRBD1. CDR3: CASRLQGNRNSGNTIYF. CDR3 in DNA: TGTGCCAGCAGGTTACAGGGGAACAGGAACTCTGGAAACACCATATATTTT.